The clone carrying this TCR beta chain was seen only a few times. Its target is unknown. The study reverse transcribed the entire isolated RNA, so it sequenced expressed TCRB transcripts. Profiling relied on immunoSEQ multiplex PCR, and the TCRdb table lists in-frame clones only, not all of them. The profile shows a few hundred thousand clones, roughly 12% of them singletons. CDR1 and CDR2 from the germline V gene are LNHDA and SQIVND (reference sequence). The CDR3 is 14 amino acids. The ends were cut back, 3 bases at V and 5 bases at J, with 11 bases in the middle. The source of the sample is a study of beta chain features in type 1 diabetes. Study-wide results and limits: TCRB CDR3 length was moderately but significantly reduced in all four CD4+ subsets of Type 1 diabetes patients.

Source material: naive CD4+ T cells from blood. This chain links TRBV19 with TRBJ1-5, with D maybe TRBD1 (6 bases). This TCR was recovered from a man between 18 and 35 years old in good health. Here the CDR3 DNA reads TGTGCCAGTAGTATTCGCAGGGGCGATCAGCCCCAGCATTTT. This sequence encodes CASSIRRGDQPQHF.